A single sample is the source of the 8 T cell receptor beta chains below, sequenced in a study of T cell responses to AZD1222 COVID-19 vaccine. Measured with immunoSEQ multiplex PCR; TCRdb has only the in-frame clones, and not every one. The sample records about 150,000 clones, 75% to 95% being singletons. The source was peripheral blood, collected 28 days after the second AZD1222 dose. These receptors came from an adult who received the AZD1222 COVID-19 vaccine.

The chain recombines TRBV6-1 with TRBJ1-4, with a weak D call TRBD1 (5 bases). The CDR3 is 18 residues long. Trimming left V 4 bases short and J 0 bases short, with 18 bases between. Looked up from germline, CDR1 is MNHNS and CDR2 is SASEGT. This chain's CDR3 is CASSAPGRSFATNEKLFF. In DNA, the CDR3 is TGTGCCAGCAGTGCCCCGGGGCGGAGCTTTGCAACTAATGAAAAACTGTTTTTT.

CDR3 amino acids: CASSPDGQGYNEQFF. DNA for the CDR3: TGCGCCAGCAGCCCGGATGGACAGGGCTACAATGAGCAGTTCTTC. The chain carries TRBV5-1 and TRBJ2-1, with 8 bases identical to TRBD1. The germline gives CDR1 SGHRS, CDR2 YFSETQ. J gave up 3 bases and V 4 bases, and 6 bases lay outside the gene matches. The CDR3 covers 15 residues.

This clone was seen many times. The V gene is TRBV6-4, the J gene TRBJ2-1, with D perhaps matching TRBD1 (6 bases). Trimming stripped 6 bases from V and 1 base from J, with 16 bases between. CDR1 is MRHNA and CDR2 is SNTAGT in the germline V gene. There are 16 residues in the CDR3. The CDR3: CASSPMDSASYNEQFF. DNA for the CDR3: TGTGCCAGCAGCCCGATGGACAGTGCTTCCTACAATGAGCAGTTCTTC.

This CDR3 reads CASSLEPSGQSYEQYF. The CDR3, as DNA: TGTGCCAGCAGCTTAGAGCCTAGCGGGCAGTCCTACGAGCAGTACTTC. This chain links TRBV11-2 with TRBJ2-7, with 8 positions matching TRBD2. Per germline, CDR1 SGHAT and CDR2 FQNNGV. This CDR3 comprises 16 residues. With V trimmed by 0 bases and J by 1 base, 5 bases remained unmatched.

CDR3 nucleotides: TGCAGCATACTGACAGGCCGCTCCTACGAGCAGTACTTC. It encodes CSILTGRSYEQYF. This chain uses TRBV29-1 with TRBJ2-7, with a possible D match to TRBD1 (6 bases). Germline CDR1 is SQVTM and CDR2 is ANQGSEA. Trimming removed 8 bases from V and 0 bases from J, with 14 bases in between. This CDR3 is 13 amino acids long.

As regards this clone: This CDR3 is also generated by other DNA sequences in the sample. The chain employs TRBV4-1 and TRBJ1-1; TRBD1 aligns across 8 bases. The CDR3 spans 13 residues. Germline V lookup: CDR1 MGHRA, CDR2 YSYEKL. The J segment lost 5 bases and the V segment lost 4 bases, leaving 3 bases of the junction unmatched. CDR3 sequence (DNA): TGCGCCAGCAGCCTACAGGGGGAGACTGAAGCTTTCTTT. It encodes CASSLQGETEAFF.

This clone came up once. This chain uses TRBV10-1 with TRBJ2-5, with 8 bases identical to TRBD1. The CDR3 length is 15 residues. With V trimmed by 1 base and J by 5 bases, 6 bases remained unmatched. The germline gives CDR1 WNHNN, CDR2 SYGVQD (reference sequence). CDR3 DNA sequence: TGCGCCAGCAGTGAGTTGGACAGGGCTGGGGAGACCCAGTACTTC. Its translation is CASSELDRAGETQYF.

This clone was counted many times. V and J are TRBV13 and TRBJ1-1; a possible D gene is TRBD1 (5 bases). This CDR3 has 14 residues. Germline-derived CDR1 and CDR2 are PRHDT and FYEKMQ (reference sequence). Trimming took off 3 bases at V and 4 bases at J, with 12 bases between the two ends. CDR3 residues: CASSFGTAGTEAFF. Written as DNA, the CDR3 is TGTGCCAGCAGCTTCGGGACTGCGGGCACTGAAGCTTTCTTT.